The 21 T cell receptor beta chains reported below all come from one sample, sequenced in a study of cytomegalovirus exposure and HLA in healthy donors (dated by TCRdb to 2015 to 2018). The library was generated by the immunoSEQ multiplex PCR assay. The multiplex PCR relied on a mix of 60 forward primers for TCR Vbeta segments and 13 reverse primers for TCR Jbeta segments. TCRdb stores this immuneACCESS table with in-frame sequences only. Part of the clones is absent; in the studies checked, under half of the shortfall reflects unresolved V genes, and no reason is known for the rest. For this sample there are about 180,000 clones; about 80% appear just once. The ten top clones hold 1.5% to 1.7% of the sample. What was sequenced was PBMCs. These receptor sequences come from a man aged 40-55 years in good health and CMV-seronegative.

This clone was observed a handful of times. This sequence joins TRBV27 and TRBJ2-7; no firm D call. This CDR3 is 15 amino acids long. The V end lost 8 bases, the J end lost 1 base, and 18 bases lay between the germline ends. Germline V lookup: CDR1 MNHEY, CDR2 SMNVEV (reference sequence). The CDR3 reads CASRPRADYSYEQYF. The CDR3 DNA reads TGTGCCAGCCGCCCCCGTGCAGATTATTCCTACGAGCAGTACTTC.

The rearrangement links TRBV6-5 to TRBJ2-7, with 8 nucleotides matching TRBD2. The trim removed 4 bases at V and 0 bases at J, leaving 8 bases unmatched. The CDR3 spans 16 residues. The germline V gene encodes CDR1 MNHEY and CDR2 SVGAGI. CDR3 sequence (DNA): TGTGCCAGCAGTTTCGACATAGCGGGAAACTCCTACGAGCAGTACTTC. Its protein is CASSFDIAGNSYEQYF.

The chain has TRBV7-2 and TRBJ2-3; TRBD2 agrees at 7 bases. J was trimmed by 8 bases and V by 3 bases; bases with no gene match: 2. Germline V gives CDR1 SGHTA, CDR2 FQGNSA. The CDR3 is 12 residues long. The CDR3 reads CASSFPGGTQYF. CDR3 DNA sequence: TGTGCCAGCAGCTTCCCGGGAGGTACGCAGTATTTT. Based on the CDR3 plus reference TRBV7-2 and TRBJ2-3, the full variable domain is GAGVSQSPSNKVTEKGKDVELRCDPISGHTALYWYRQSLGQGLEFLIYFQGNSAPDKSGLPSDRFSAERTGGSVSTLTIQRTQQEDSAVYLCASSFPGGTQYFGPGTRLTVL.

V gene TRBV30 combines with J gene TRBJ1-1; D is perhaps TRBD1 (5 bases). Trimming shortened V by 0 bases and J by 8 bases, and 7 bases separated the two germline ends. The germline V gene has CDR1 GTSNPN and CDR2 SVGIG (reference sequence). There are 11 residues in the CDR3. The CDR3 spells CAWSVRGEAFF. CDR3 DNA sequence: TGTGCCTGGAGTGTACGGGGGGAAGCTTTCTTT.

This sequence joins TRBV5-4 and TRBJ1-1, with D possibly being TRBD1 (5 bases). Trimming removed 2 bases from V and 1 base from J, with 12 bases in between. Germline CDR1 and CDR2: SGHNT and YYREEE (reference sequence). This CDR3 region has 15 residues. The CDR3 DNA sequence: TGTGCCAGCAGCTTTTCAACAGGATGGAACACTGAAGCTTTCTTT. Translating gives CASSFSTGWNTEAFF.

CDR3 amino acids: CASSLGRLAILSTDTQYF. CDR3 nucleotides: TGCGCCAGCAGCTTGGGGAGACTAGCGATCCTGAGCACAGATACGCAGTATTTT. The genes are TRBV5-1 and TRBJ2-3, with TRBD2 matching over 8 bases. The CDR3 runs 18 residues. Germline-derived CDR1 and CDR2 are SGHRS and YFSETQ. Germline trimming cut 0 bases from V and 0 bases from J; bases unmatched to any gene: 9.

In this sample, this clone turned up once. The V call is TRBV7-9, the J call TRBJ2-7; perhaps TRBD2 as D (5 bases). This CDR3 comprises 14 residues. Per the germline V gene, CDR1 is SEHNR and CDR2 is FQNEAQ (reference sequence). V lost 0 bases to trimming and J lost 2 bases, with 8 bases between them. CDR3 sequence reads: CASSLAHGTYEQYF. In DNA, the CDR3 is TGTGCCAGCAGCTTAGCGCACGGGACCTACGAGCAGTACTTC.

This clone showed up just once. The chain links TRBV13 to TRBJ2-3; possible D gene TRBD2, 5 bases. The CDR3 covers 15 residues. Germline loops: CDR1 PRHDT, CDR2 FYEKMQ (reference sequence). V was shortened by 5 bases and J by 5 bases, with 17 bases between the two germline ends. As DNA, the CDR3 is TGTGCCAGCAGCCGCCCCCGGGGTGCGGGAGATACGCAGTATTTT. It specifies CASSRPRGAGDTQYF.

The chain employs TRBV19 and TRBJ2-1; 9 bases fit TRBD1. V dropped 3 bases and J dropped 6; count of bases not matched to a gene: 6. Germline lookup yields CDR1 LNHDA and CDR2 SQIVND (reference sequence). The CDR3 loop spans 15 amino acids. The CDR3 bases are TGTGCCAGTAGTATTAGGGGACAGGGAGCCAATGAGCAGTTCTTC. This encodes CASSIRGQGANEQFF.

The J gene is TRBJ1-3, the V gene TRBV6-5; D perhaps matches TRBD1 (6 bases). V was trimmed by 0 bases and J by 2 bases, leaving 11 bases between them. The germline V gene encodes CDR1 MNHEY and CDR2 SVGAGI. The CDR3 sequence is 16 residues long. In nucleotides, the CDR3 is TGTGCCAGCAGTTACTCGGTCGGGGGGCCTGGAAACACCATATATTTT. Translation gives CASSYSVGGPGNTIYF.

This rearrangement joins TRBV5-6 to TRBJ2-3; no reliable D call. V gave up 1 base and J gave up 8 bases, with 20 bases separating them. The CDR3 length is 16 residues. Looked up from germline, CDR1 is SGHDT and CDR2 is YYEEEE. CDR3 sequence: CASSLSRSLTLPTQYF. The CDR3 DNA follows: TGTGCCAGCAGCTTGTCGCGGTCTTTAACATTACCTACGCAGTATTTT.

The rearrangement joins TRBV6-4 to TRBJ1-5, with D perhaps matching TRBD1 (6 bases). Trimming cost V 2 bases and J 0 bases, with 20 bases left between them. CDR3 length: 19 amino acids. The germline gives CDR1 MRHNA, CDR2 SNTAGT. The CDR3 DNA reads TGTGCCAGCAGTGACAAAACAGGGATCAATTCCAATAGCAATCAGCCCCAGCATTTT. Residues: CASSDKTGINSNSNQPQHF.

The chain recombines TRBV18 with TRBJ1-2, with 9 nucleotides matching TRBD1. Trimming cost V 3 bases and J 6 bases; bases outside gene matches: 14. There are 17 residues in the CDR3. The germline V gene has CDR1 KGHSH and CDR2 LQKENI. As DNA, the CDR3 is TGTGCCAGCTCACCCGCGGCTGACAGGGGGGGAATCAATGGCTACACCTTC. Protein product: CASSPAADRGGINGYTF.

The gene calls are TRBV18 and TRBJ1-4, with 9 bases identical to TRBD1. CDR3 length: 15 residues. V lost 3 bases to trimming and J lost 5 bases; unmatched junction nucleotides: 4. Germline V gives CDR1 KGHSH, CDR2 LQKENI. The CDR3 bases are TGTGCCAGCTCACCCGGGACAGGGATGAATGAAAAACTGTTTTTT. This encodes CASSPGTGMNEKLFF.

In this sample, this clone turned up a few times. The rearrangement links TRBV11-3 to TRBJ2-1; tentative D call: TRBD2 (6 bases). V lost 0 bases and J 6 bases, leaving 9 bases between the germline ends. Per germline, CDR1 SGHNT and CDR2 YENEEA. The CDR3 is 14 residues long. The chain's CDR3 is CASSLDGRGNEQFF. The CDR3 DNA follows: TGTGCCAGCAGCTTAGATGGGCGGGGCAATGAGCAGTTCTTC.

The V call is TRBV10-3, the J call TRBJ1-3; 10 positions match TRBD1. The CDR3 extends over 18 amino acids. Trimming took 6 bases from V and 0 from J; bases not matched to a gene: 11. CDR1 is ENHRY, CDR2 SYGVKD, per germline. Here the CDR3 DNA reads TGTGCCATCAGGGAACCGGGACAGGGGCTTAGCTCTGGAAACACCATATATTTT. Encoded protein: CAIREPGQGLSSGNTIYF.

The gene calls are TRBV28 and TRBJ2-7, with 7 nucleotides matching TRBD1. J was trimmed by 4 bases and V by 4 bases; bases with no gene match: 7. Germline V gene data show CDR1 as MDHEN and CDR2 as SYDVKM. The CDR3 is 14 amino acids. The CDR3 here is CASSSTGAGYEQYF. The CDR3 bases are TGTGCCAGCAGTTCTACAGGGGCGGGTTACGAGCAGTACTTC.

V gene TRBV5-1 combines with J gene TRBJ2-3; TRBD1 agrees at 7 bases. V trimming: 3 bases; J trimming: 0 bases; junction bases outside the gene matches: 4. Germline V gene data show CDR1 as SGHRS and CDR2 as YFSETQ. CDR3 length equals 15 residues. CDR3 region: CASSWGTASTDTQYF. The CDR3 DNA reads TGCGCCAGCAGCTGGGGGACAGCTAGCACAGATACGCAGTATTTT.

The V and J genes are TRBV6-6 and TRBJ1-5; D might be TRBD1 (6 bases). This CDR3 comprises 13 residues. The V end lost 4 bases, the J end lost 4 bases, and 8 bases lay between the germline ends. Germline V gene sequence: CDR1 MNHNY, CDR2 SVGAGI (reference sequence). The CDR3 bases are TGTGCCAGCAGTTCACAGGGAAATCAGCCCCAGCATTTT. It translates to CASSSQGNQPQHF.

The rearrangement uses TRBV7-6 and TRBJ2-2; no reliable D call. Germline CDR1 is SGHVS and CDR2 is FNYEAQ. CDR3 length equals 17 residues. The V gene lost 3 bases and the J gene lost 1 base, with 15 bases spanning the gap. CDR3 sequence: CASSFKPGARNTGELFF. The CDR3, as DNA: TGTGCCAGCAGCTTTAAGCCCGGCGCTAGGAACACCGGGGAGCTGTTTTTT. The full variable domain, its missing parts supplied by reference TRBV7-6 and TRBJ2-2, is GAGVSQSPRYKVTKRGQDVALRCDPISGHVSLYWYRQALGQGPEFLTYFNYEAQQDKSGLPNDRFSAERPEGSISTLTIQRTEQRDSAMYRCASSFKPGARNTGELFFGEGSRLTVL.

The chain uses TRBV11-2 and TRBJ2-1; TRBD2 aligns across 9 bases. The CDR3 totals 12 residues. The germline V gene encodes CDR1 SGHAT and CDR2 FQNNGV. J gave up 14 bases and V 0 bases, and 2 bases lay outside the gene matches. CDR3 amino acids: CASSLEAGGEFF. CDR3 sequence (DNA): TGTGCCAGCAGCTTAGAGGCGGGGGGGGAGTTCTTC. The entire variable domain, with the rest obtained from reference TRBV11-2 and TRBJ2-1, is as follows: EAGVAQSPRYKIIEKRQSVAFWCNPISGHATLYWYQQILGQGPKLLIQFQNNGVVDDSQLPKDRFSAERLKGVDSTLKIQPAKLEDSAVYLCASSLEAGGEFFGPGTRLTVL.